These 10 T cell receptor beta chains share one sample of origin, sequenced in a study of Ad26.COV2.S vaccination and SARS-CoV-2 variants. Assay: immunoSEQ multiplex PCR; the TCRdb copy retains only in-frame clones and omits some. The data contain 350,000 to 450,000 clones, under 95% of them singletons. Sample: peripheral blood, taken after recovery from COVID-19. Every receptor here comes from a human donor who had recovered from COVID-19.

The J gene is TRBJ1-2, the V gene TRBV29-1; no firm D call. The CDR3 totals 16 residues. The germline V gene encodes CDR1 SQVTM and CDR2 ANQGSEA. Trimming stripped 5 bases from V and 0 bases from J, with 19 bases between. The CDR3 sequence: CSVLFLRDTSNYGYTF. Here the CDR3 DNA reads TGCAGCGTTCTTTTTTTGAGGGATACATCTAACTATGGCTACACCTTC.

A few counts support this clone. The rearrangement links TRBV12-3 or TRBV12-4 to TRBJ1-1, with D unresolved. V was trimmed by 2 bases and J by 7 bases, leaving 11 bases between them. This CDR3 region has 13 residues. CDR3 DNA sequence: TGTGCCAGCAGTTTAATCGACAAGGGTGAAGCTTTCTTT. It yields the protein CASSLIDKGEAFF.

The chain uses TRBV4-2 and TRBJ1-2, with 9 bases aligning to TRBD1. V dropped 0 bases and J dropped 6; count of bases not matched to a gene: 8. The CDR3 is made up of 16 amino acids. The V gene's germline CDR1 is LGHNA and CDR2 YNFKEQ. The CDR3 nucleotides read TGTGCCAGCAGCCAAGATAAGTGGGACAGGGATCATGGCTACACCTTC. Translating gives CASSQDKWDRDHGYTF.

This clone was detected only once. The CDR3 region has the DNA TGTGCCAGCAGCTTGGGACTTCGACAGGGGACTTCACCCCTCCACTTT. Translated: CASSLGLRQGTSPLHF. This sequence joins TRBV5-4 and TRBJ1-6; 8 bases are shared with TRBD1. The CDR3 is 16 amino acids. Germline-derived CDR1 and CDR2 are SGHNT and YYREEE (reference sequence). Unmatched junction bases numbered 8, after V lost 0 bases and J lost 9 bases.

The chain recombines TRBV7-9 with TRBJ2-2; possible D gene TRBD1, 5 bases. V was clipped by 3 bases and J by 8 bases, with 7 bases between them. CDR1 SEHNR and CDR2 FQNEAQ come from the germline V gene (reference sequence). The CDR3 is made up of 12 amino acids. In DNA form, the CDR3 reads TGTGCCAGCAGCTTGACAGCGGGGGAGCTGTTTTTT. The encoded protein is CASSLTAGELFF.

The chain recombines TRBV29-1 with TRBJ2-2; TRBD1 or TRBD2 may be the D gene (5 bases each). Germline-derived CDR1 and CDR2 are SQVTM and ANQGSEA. This CDR3 spans 14 amino acids. V lost 4 bases and J 1 base, leaving 10 bases between the germline ends. CDR3 amino acids: CSVGGVGNTGELFF. CDR3 nucleotide sequence: TGCAGCGTTGGAGGGGTAGGGAACACCGGGGAGCTGTTTTTT.

The chain joins TRBV9 to TRBJ1-2; 11 bases match TRBD1. The CDR3 runs to 16 residues. The J segment lost 4 bases and the V segment lost 0 bases, leaving 5 bases of the junction unmatched. The V gene's germline CDR1 is SGDLS and CDR2 YYNGEE. The CDR3 region has the DNA TGTGCCAGCAGCGTAGGTAATGGACAGGGGGCCTATGGCTACACCTTC. Protein product: CASSVGNGQGAYGYTF.

This clone was observed a single time. This chain joins TRBV7-9 and TRBJ1-2; 11 nucleotides align to TRBD1. V lost 5 bases to trimming and J lost 3 bases; unmatched junction nucleotides: 5. Per germline, CDR1 SEHNR and CDR2 FQNEAQ (reference sequence). CDR3 length: 15 amino acids. CDR3 protein: CASSRPGQGDYGYTF. DNA for the CDR3: TGTGCCAGCAGCAGACCGGGACAGGGGGACTATGGCTACACCTTC.

This clone was seen only once. The chain has TRBV3-1 (or the pseudogene TRBV3-2) and TRBJ2-7; 9 bases match TRBD2. With 0 bases clipped from V and 2 bases from J, the junction kept 5 bases outside the gene matches. From germline, CDR1 is LGHDT and CDR2 YNNKEL (reference sequence). CDR3 size: 16 residues. The CDR3 here is CASSQDFSSGTYEQYF. CDR3 DNA: TGTGCCAGCAGCCAAGACTTCTCTAGCGGGACCTACGAGCAGTACTTC.

With regard to this clone: The sample holds other DNA sequences that translate to the same CDR3. CDR3: CATSRGTVNEKLFF. The DNA for the CDR3 is TGTGCCACCAGCAGAGGGACAGTGAATGAAAAACTGTTTTTT. The J gene is TRBJ1-4, the V gene TRBV15, with TRBD1 as a possible D gene (6 bases). This CDR3 region has 14 residues. Trimming removed 1 base from V and 5 bases from J, with 8 bases in between. Germline CDR1 is LNHNV and CDR2 is YYDKDF (reference sequence).